These T cell receptor beta chains were read from a single sample in a study of T-cell reconstitution after alpha-beta-depleted transplantation in children. TCRdb analysed the PCR reads with MiXCR anew, one entry per CDR3 protein. This table has approximately 93,000 distinct CDR3 sequences, 6.5% to 8.5% appearing once. This material consisted of PBMCs from the stem cell graft donor, taken from the stem cell graft. Every receptor here comes from a human donor who donated a stem cell graft to a child with congenital amegakaryocytic thrombocytopenia. The CDR3 runs from the conserved cysteine through the conserved F or W. D genes are given only for firm matches. Part of the rows lack a size; the others show once, few, many or a class for expanded clones.

-,TRBV7-2,TRBJ1-3,many,CASSFGASSSGNTIYF,TGTGCCAGCAGCTTCGGGGCCAGCTCCTCTGGAAACACCATATATTTT
-,TRBV6-5,TRBJ1-1,many,CASSSPRAHHTEAFF,TGTGCCAGCAGTTCTCCCCGCGCACACCACACTGAAGCTTTCTTT
-,TRBV7-2,TRBJ1-2,many,CASSLEGDPRGNTF,TGTGCCAGCAGCTTAGAGGGGGACCCGCGGGGTAACACCTTC
-,TRBV27,TRBJ2-7,many,CASSPHTTYEQYF,TGTGCCAGCAGTCCCCATACTACCTACGAGCAGTACTTC
-,TRBV19,TRBJ2-3,many,CASNPRAETDTQYF,TGTGCCAGTAATCCCCGAGCAGAGACAGATACGCAGTATTTT
-,TRBV29-1,TRBJ1-4,many,CSVERGEKLFF,TGCAGCGTTGAGCGGGGGGAAAAACTGTTTTTT
TRBD1,TRBV27,TRBJ2-2,many,CASSPGQGRGGELFF,TGTGCCAGCAGTCCCGGACAGGGGCGCGGCGGGGAGCTGTTTTTT
-,TRBV12-3/TRBV12-4,TRBJ1-1,many,CASSLAAGLEAFF,TGTGCCAGCAGTTTAGCTGCAGGGCTTGAAGCTTTCTTT
-,TRBV28,TRBJ1-1,many,CASSKLTYNTEAFF,TGTGCCAGCAGCAAACTAACGTACAACACTGAAGCTTTCTTT
-,TRBV12-3/TRBV12-4,TRBJ2-7,many,CASSLFRGVEQYF,TGTGCCAGCAGTCTATTCAGGGGGGTTGAGCAGTACTTC
-,TRBV20-1,TRBJ1-1,many,CSAYGTADEAFF,TGCAGTGCCTACGGGACGGCCGATGAAGCTTTCTTT
-,TRBV5-1,TRBJ1-2,many,CASSSGGRNYGYTF,TGCGCCAGCAGCTCCGGGGGACGGAATTATGGCTACACCTTC
-,TRBV15,TRBJ2-3,many,CATSRPGTAHTDTQYF,TGTGCCACCAGCCGCCCCGGGACTGCTCACACAGATACGCAGTATTTT
-,TRBV27,TRBJ1-1,many,CASSLDQYTEAFF,TGTGCCAGCAGTCTGGACCAGTATACTGAAGCTTTCTTT
-,TRBV28,TRBJ1-2,few,CASVPGVGYGYTF,TGTGCCAGCGTCCCGGGGGTTGGCTATGGCTACACCTTC
-,TRBV20-1,TRBJ2-7,many,CSARGGIGASYEQYF,TGCAGTGCTAGAGGGGGCATTGGTGCGTCCTACGAGCAGTACTTC
TRBD1,TRBV3-1,TRBJ1-1,many,CASSGTDTNTEAFF,TGTGCCAGCAGCGGGACAGATACCAACACTGAAGCTTTCTTT
TRBD2,TRBV7-2,TRBJ2-7,many,CASSLVSGGAYEQYF,TGTGCCAGCAGCTTAGTTAGCGGGGGGGCGTACGAGCAGTACTTC
TRBD2,TRBV20-1,TRBJ2-1,many,CSARRRESSYNEQFF,TGCAGTGCTAGGAGGCGGGAGAGCTCCTACAATGAGCAGTTCTTC
-,TRBV5-1,TRBJ1-1,many,CASSFAVSGTEAFF,TGCGCCAGCAGCTTCGCCGTAAGTGGCACTGAAGCTTTCTTT
TRBD2,TRBV5-1,TRBJ2-2,many,CASSPTRAGLNTGELFF,TGCGCCAGCAGCCCCACCCGAGCGGGGTTGAACACCGGGGAGCTGTTTTTT
-,TRBV20-1,TRBJ1-1,many,CSARGSVSVNTEAFF,TGCAGTGCTAGAGGGAGTGTTTCTGTGAACACTGAAGCTTTCTTT
TRBD2,TRBV2,TRBJ2-2,many,CASSRGTSGYTGELFF,TGTGCCAGCAGCCGGGGGACTAGCGGATACACCGGGGAGCTGTTTTTT
-,TRBV4-3,TRBJ1-1,-,CASSQDRARGTEAFF,TGCGCCAGCAGCCAAGACAGGGCCAGGGGCACTGAAGCTTTCTTT
TRBD2,TRBV7-6,TRBJ2-7,many,CSSSSALAGREEQYF,TGTTCCAGCAGCTCCGCACTAGCGGGACGGGAGGAGCAGTACTTC
-,TRBV2,TRBJ2-7,many,CASSEVLLGNLWGGSYEQYF,TGTGCCAGCAGTGAAGTTTTGTTGGGTAATCTTTGGGGCGGCTCCTACGAGCAGTACTTC
TRBD1,TRBV28,TRBJ2-1,many,CASSPRDSYFEQFF,TGTGCCAGCAGTCCCCGGGACAGCTATTTTGAGCAGTTCTTC
-,TRBV7-2,TRBJ2-7,many,CASSLAKGSGGDYEQYF,TGTGCCAGCAGCTTAGCAAAGGGGAGTGGAGGGGACTACGAGCAGTACTTC
-,TRBV19,TRBJ1-5,many,CASSDRYSNQPQHF,TGTGCCAGTAGCGACAGGTATAGCAATCAGCCCCAGCATTTT
-,TRBV29-1,TRBJ1-4,many,CSVKDSLNEKLFF,TGCAGCGTTAAAGACAGTCTTAATGAAAAACTGTTTTTT
-,TRBV9,TRBJ2-1,many,CASSVSGALYNEQFF,TGTGCCAGCAGCGTATCGGGGGCCCTCTACAATGAGCAGTTCTTC
-,TRBV12-3/TRBV12-4,TRBJ2-3,many,CASSPLADTQYF,TGTGCCAGCAGTCCGCTAGCAGATACGCAGTATTTT
TRBD1,TRBV28,TRBJ2-7,many,CASSRDRGLDEQYF,TGTGCCAGCAGTCGGGACAGAGGTTTGGACGAGCAGTACTTC
TRBD1,TRBV20-1,TRBJ1-5,many,CSASRDSIYYSNQPQHF,TGCAGTGCTAGTCGGGACAGTATTTACTATAGCAATCAGCCCCAGCATTTT
-,TRBV13,TRBJ1-4,many,CASSFRRGLNEKLFF,TGTGCCAGCAGCTTTCGCAGGGGCTTGAATGAAAAACTGTTTTTT
TRBD1,TRBV7-9,TRBJ1-4,-,CASSNWDRINEKLFF,TGTGCCAGCAGCAACTGGGACAGGATAAATGAAAAACTGTTTTTT
-,TRBV5-1,TRBJ2-6,many,CASSLVGANVLTF,TGCGCCAGCAGCTTGGTCGGGGCCAACGTCCTGACTTTC
TRBD2,TRBV5-1,TRBJ2-1,many,CASSLGGRGDNEQFF,TGCGCCAGCAGCTTGGGCGGGAGGGGCGACAATGAGCAGTTCTTC
-,TRBV3-1,TRBJ2-3,many,CASSPARTTDTQYF,TGTGCCAGCAGCCCCGCCCGGACGACAGATACGCAGTATTTT
-,TRBV10-2,TRBJ2-5,many,CASFSGETQYF,TGCGCCAGCTTCTCCGGAGAGACCCAGTACTTC
-,TRBV20-1,TRBJ2-1,few,CSASGGGAAEYNEQFF,TGCAGTGCTAGTGGGGGGGGGGCGGCAGAGTACAATGAGCAGTTCTTC
-,TRBV4-2,TRBJ2-3,many,CASSQDLVGAEDTQYF,TGTGCCAGCAGCCAAGATTTGGTTGGGGCAGAGGATACGCAGTATTTT
-,TRBV5-1,TRBJ2-5,many,CASSLAGGSGETQYF,TGCGCCAGCAGCTTGGCAGGAGGATCAGGGGAGACCCAGTACTTC